This entry concerns a single T cell receptor beta chain. V gave up 0 bases and J gave up 6 bases; unmatched junction bases: 21. The CDR3 has 21 residues. Germline V lookup: CDR1 SGHDN, CDR2 FVKESK. The data belong to a study of blood T cell repertoires in COVID-19. Study-level background: Collection of acute and convalescent COVID-19 samples took place in the United States, Italy and Spain. T cells, B-cell-depleted T cells, or PBMCs provided the cDNA or gDNA that served as material.

In the source study's methods: Estimated nucleated cell counts came from reference gene primer amplification. Here immunoSEQ multiplex PCR was the method, and the copy in TCRdb shows in-frame clones only, minus some. V, J and clone size derive from that table, while D and trimming were established from the DNA sequence. The sample carries about 130,000 clones, about 89% recorded once. Seattle patients were enrolled while actively infected and followed longitudinally. The receptor was derived from a man in his 60s with COVID-19, enrolled during active disease. V is TRBV14 and J is TRBJ2-2; 8 bases fit TRBD2. Sequenced material: peripheral blood. CDR3 loop: CASSQDYVPGLARGGPGELFF. CDR3 sequence (DNA): TGTGCCAGCAGCCAAGACTATGTCCCCGGACTAGCTCGGGGGGGTCCCGGGGAGCTGTTTTTT.